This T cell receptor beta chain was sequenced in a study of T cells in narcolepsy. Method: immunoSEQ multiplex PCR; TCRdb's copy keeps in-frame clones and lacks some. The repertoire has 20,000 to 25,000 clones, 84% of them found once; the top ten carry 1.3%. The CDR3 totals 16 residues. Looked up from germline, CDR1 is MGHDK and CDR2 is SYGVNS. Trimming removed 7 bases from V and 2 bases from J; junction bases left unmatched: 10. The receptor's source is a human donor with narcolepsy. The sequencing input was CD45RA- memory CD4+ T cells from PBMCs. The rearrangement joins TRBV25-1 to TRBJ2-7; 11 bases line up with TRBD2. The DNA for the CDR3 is TGTGCCAGCACCGGGACTAGCGGAAACAGAACCTACGAGCAGTACTTC. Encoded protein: CASTGTSGNRTYEQYF.